The source of this TCR beta chain is a study of graft-versus-host responses after intestinal transplantation. Study-level information: Anti-thymocyte globulin served as induction for all recipients, who then took tacrolimus and steroids for approximately three years. Study-wide results and limits: Among recipient marrow samples, GvH clones were found; some appeared first in ileum or blood. Early post-transplant HvG declines showed an association with peak circulating GvH clone levels. Across patients carrying graft-donor T cell macrochimerism, allografts held high graft-versus-host to host-versus-graft clonal ratios.

TCRdb's copy holds only in-frame clones and misses some; the assay was immunoSEQ multiplex PCR. The sample shows about 41,000 clones, approximately 96% of them seen only once. V was trimmed by 5 bases and J by 3 bases, leaving 14 bases between them. CDR1 and CDR2 from the germline V gene are SGHAT and FQNNGV. CDR3 length: 14 amino acids. A remark on this clone: Its matching antigen is unknown.

This specimen consisted of unstimulated CD8+ T cells sorted from spleen or lymph node cells, obtained before transplant. The V and J genes are TRBV11-2 and TRBJ2-7, with D uncertain. The origin of this receptor is a human donor who was the organ donor for an intestinal transplant. The CDR3 region has the DNA TGTGCCAGCAGCCAGGCCCTTATGCTCTACGAGCAGTACTTC. This codes for CASSQALMLYEQYF.